Following are 9 T cell receptor beta chains from one sample sequenced in a study of T-cell reconstitution after alpha-beta-depleted transplantation in children. A library of TCRbeta sequences, prepared with unique molecular identifiers, was generated. TCRdb called the PCR reads again in MiXCR, with one record for every CDR3 protein. The sample lists some 490,000 distinct CDR3 sequences, about an eighth occurring once. Sequenced here: PBMCs from the stem cell graft donor, sampled from the stem cell graft. Source of these receptors: a human donor who donated a stem cell graft to a child with combined immunodeficiency.

Comment on this clonotype: This sequence may be a read error, since a much larger clone differs from it by one base. The conserved final phenylalanine or tryptophan is absent from the CDR3, which likely points to a read error. The chain links TRBV12-3 or TRBV12-4 to TRBJ2-1; 10 nucleotides align to TRBD1. The V gene end was trimmed by 3 bases and the J gene end by 6 bases; junction bases not matched to a gene: 5. This CDR3 is 15 amino acids long. The CDR3 reads CASSFPGTGVNEQFY. CDR3 bases: TGTGCCAGCAGTTTCCCGGGGACAGGGGTCAATGAGCAGTTCTAC.

There are a few counts of this clonotype. A junction boundary mismatches the germline segment, possibly from a read error. The V and J genes are TRBV7-7 and TRBJ2-1; TRBD1 aligns across 9 bases. Germline assignment: CDR1 SSHAT and CDR2 FNYEAQ (reference sequence). The CDR3 sequence is 16 residues long. The DNA of the CDR3 is TGTGCTAGCAGCTCATACGCCGGGACAGGGAACAATGAGCAGTTCTTC. Residues: CASSSYAGTGNNEQFF. The full variable domain, completed using reference TRBV7-7 and TRBJ2-1, is GAGVSQSPRYKVTKRGQDVTLRCDPISSHATLYWYQQALGQGPEFLTYFNYEAQPDKSGLPSDRFSAERPEGSISTLTIQRTEQRDSAMYRCASSSYAGTGNNEQFFGPGTRLTVL.

V gene TRBV12-3 or TRBV12-4 combines with J gene TRBJ1-2; D is uncertain. Trimming stripped 6 bases from V and 5 bases from J, with 16 bases between. The CDR3 runs 14 residues. This chain's CDR3 is CASSWVVQDYGYTF. CDR3 sequence (DNA): TGTGCCAGCAGCTGGGTTGTTCAGGATTATGGCTACACCTTC.

J is TRBJ2-1 and V is TRBV6-2 or TRBV6-3, with D tentatively TRBD1 (6 bases). CDR1 and CDR2 from the germline V gene are MNHEY and SVGEGT. The CDR3 is 11 amino acids. V dropped 10 bases and J dropped 7 bases, with 11 bases sitting between them. The CDR3: CATGQGNEQFF. CDR3 nucleotides: TGTGCCACCGGCCAGGGGAATGAGCAGTTCTTC.

Worth noting for this clonotype: Possible read error: a much larger clone is one base away. The gene calls are TRBV20-1 and TRBJ2-7, with 7 bases that match TRBD2. The junction had 4 bases not matched to a gene; V was cut back by 3 bases and J by 2 bases. The germline V gene has CDR1 DFQATT and CDR2 SNEGSKA (reference sequence). The CDR3 runs 13 residues. CDR3 DNA sequence: TGCAGTGCTAGCGGGAGGAGAACCTACGAGCAGTACTTC. It specifies CSASGRRTYEQYF.

This clonotype was detected a few times. This chain joins TRBV12-3 or TRBV12-4 and TRBJ2-7; 9 bases map to TRBD2. J was trimmed by 1 base and V by 6 bases; bases with no gene match: 7. The CDR3 loop spans 15 amino acids. CDR3 amino acids: CASRSGTSSSYEQYF. In nucleotides, the CDR3 is TGTGCCAGCAGATCCGGGACTAGCAGTTCCTACGAGCAGTACTTC.

A few counts support this clonotype. The chain combines TRBV10-3 with TRBJ2-7; 7 positions match TRBD1. Trimming cost V 6 bases and J 3 bases; bases outside gene matches: 5. Germline V gene data show CDR1 as ENHRY and CDR2 as SYGVKD. The CDR3 loop spans 13 amino acids. CDR3 DNA sequence: TGTGCCATCAGCAGGGGGATTGACTACGAGCAGTACTTC. It translates to CAISRGIDYEQYF.

In this sample, this clonotype turned up a few times. The chain joins TRBV20-1 to TRBJ2-2; D unclear. The CDR3 runs to 13 residues. The V end was cut by 7 bases, the J end by 5 bases, with 14 bases between. Germline CDR1 is DFQATT and CDR2 is SNEGSKA (reference sequence). In DNA form, the CDR3 reads TGCAGTGGCCGAGGAGAAGGAACCGGGGAGCTGTTTTTT. This sequence encodes CSGRGEGTGELFF.

This rearrangement joins TRBV7-3 to TRBJ2-3, with 8 bases fitting TRBD2. CDR1 is SGHTA, CDR2 FQGTGA, per germline. V dropped 8 bases and J dropped 1; count of bases not matched to a gene: 2. This CDR3 is 13 amino acids long. As DNA, the CDR3 is TGTGCCAGCGGGACTAGTGGCACAGATACGCAGTATTTT. It specifies CASGTSGTDTQYF.